Each of the 20 T cell receptor beta chains below was sequenced from the same sample in a study of T cell repertoires in cytomegalovirus infection. TCRdb passed the reads through MiXCR, listing each CDR3 protein once. The table shows fewer than 300,000 distinct CDR3 sequences, with about a quarter occurring only once. The sample taken for sequencing was PBMCs. All receptors come from a human donor in good health (CMV status not recorded). Some clones in this sample may be carry-over from other donors' samples.

CDR3 sequence (DNA): TGTGCCAGCAGCTTGATGAGGCTAGCTCGACCAGATACGCAGTATTTT. Its protein product is CASSLMRLARPDTQYF. The chain joins TRBV5-6 to TRBJ2-3; possible D gene TRBD2, 5 bases. This CDR3 contains 16 residues. Deletions cut 1 base from V and 4 bases from J, with 16 bases between. Germline CDR1 and CDR2: SGHDT and YYEEEE.

A few counts support this clonotype. The J gene is TRBJ2-7, the V gene TRBV11-2, with 8 positions matching TRBD2. The CDR3 is made up of 14 amino acids. J gave up 7 bases and V 1 base, and 6 bases lay outside the gene matches. From germline, CDR1 is SGHAT and CDR2 FQNNGV. CDR3 region: CASSLVLIAGEQYF. Written as DNA, the CDR3 is TGTGCCAGCAGCTTAGTATTGATAGCGGGGGAGCAGTACTTC.

In this sample, this clonotype turned up many times. This sequence joins TRBV7-2 and TRBJ1-2, with TRBD1 as a possible D gene (6 bases). Trimming pared 5 bases from V and 4 bases from J, leaving 20 bases between. The CDR3 totals 16 residues. The germline gives CDR1 SGHTA, CDR2 FQGNSA. The CDR3 DNA is TGTGCCAGCAGCCCAGGGGTAGGGTTGATGGGCTATGGCTACACCTTC. Amino acids: CASSPGVGLMGYGYTF.

The chain has TRBV5-6 and TRBJ2-1; 8 bases line up with TRBD1. Germline lookup yields CDR1 SGHDT and CDR2 YYEEEE. J was trimmed by 8 bases and V by 2 bases; bases with no gene match: 15. This CDR3 region has 17 residues. The CDR3 here is CASSFRRTGKTGDEQFF. CDR3 coding DNA: TGTGCCAGCAGCTTCCGACGGACAGGGAAAACGGGCGATGAGCAGTTCTTC.

This chain uses TRBV19 with TRBJ1-1; a weak D match, TRBD1 (6 bases). From germline, CDR1 is LNHDA and CDR2 SQIVND (reference sequence). The CDR3 is made up of 14 amino acids. V was pared by 5 bases and J by 1 base, with 11 bases between. Here the CDR3 DNA reads TGTGCCAGTAGTGTGGTACAGGGGAACACTGAAGCTTTCTTT. The encoded protein is CASSVVQGNTEAFF.

This clonotype occurred many times. V is TRBV7-2 and J is TRBJ2-1; D unclear. CDR1 is SGHTA, CDR2 FQGNSA, per germline. The V gene lost 4 bases and the J gene lost 4 bases, with 5 bases spanning the gap. The CDR3 loop spans 12 amino acids. The CDR3 reads CASSSLYNEQFF. The CDR3 bases are TGTGCCAGCAGCTCACTGTACAATGAGCAGTTCTTC.

CDR3 coding DNA: TGCAGCGTCACAGCACCAGGCGGGAGCTCCTACGAGCAGTACTTC. It encodes CSVTAPGGSSYEQYF. The chain recombines TRBV29-1 with TRBJ2-7; 7 positions match TRBD2. J was trimmed by 0 bases and V by 6 bases; bases with no gene match: 11. This CDR3 contains 15 residues. Germline CDR1 and CDR2: SQVTM and ANQGSEA.

This clonotype was recorded once. The rearrangement uses TRBV20-1 and TRBJ1-2; D unclear. Germline values: CDR1 DFQATT, CDR2 SNEGSKA (reference sequence). Trimming took 2 bases from V and 0 from J, leaving 10 bases between them. The CDR3 is 14 residues long. This CDR3 is CSARLLGTNYGYTF. DNA for the CDR3: TGCAGTGCTAGATTGCTGGGGACTAACTATGGCTACACCTTC.

This clonotype was picked up many times. This sequence joins TRBV11-3 and TRBJ2-5, with D possibly TRBD2 on 6 matching bases. Germline V CDR1 and CDR2: SGHNT, YENEEA. The CDR3 has 14 amino acids. Trimming took off 5 bases at V and 2 bases at J, with 12 bases between the two ends. CDR3 sequence (DNA): TGTGCCAGCAGCCCTAGCGACCTTCAAGAGACCCAGTACTTC. Translated, it gives CASSPSDLQETQYF.

The chain links TRBV10-3 to TRBJ2-3; D is perhaps TRBD1 or TRBD2 (5 bases each). The V and J ends lost 6 bases and 6 bases respectively, with 13 bases between them. The CDR3 totals 13 residues. Germline assignment: CDR1 ENHRY and CDR2 SYGVKD. CDR3 in DNA: TGTGCCATCAGCCGAGAGGGGTCGGATACGCAGTATTTT. Protein sequence: CAISREGSDTQYF.

As concerns this clonotype: This could be a read error, since a much larger clone is one nucleotide away. The chain recombines TRBV7-2 with TRBJ1-2; TRBD1 aligns across 11 bases. Unmatched junction bases numbered 8, after V lost 4 bases and J lost 7 bases. The CDR3 is 15 amino acids. In germline, CDR1 is SGHTA, CDR2 FQGNSA. This CDR3 is CASSSQGQGGFGYTF. As DNA, the CDR3 is TGTGCCAGCAGCTCACAGGGACAGGGGGGCTTTGGCTACACCTTC.

Ten or more counts support this clonotype. This sequence joins TRBV6-4 and TRBJ2-2; D gene ambiguous. This CDR3 has 15 amino acids. CDR1 and CDR2 from the germline V gene are MRHNA and SNTAGT. V lost 0 bases, J lost 4 bases, and 9 bases lay in between. CDR3 sequence reads: CASSDSSRSTGELFF. CDR3 nucleotide sequence: TGTGCCAGCAGTGACTCGAGTCGATCCACCGGGGAGCTGTTTTTT.

In its sample, this clonotype was seen a few times. This rearrangement joins TRBV5-1 to TRBJ2-5; D is unclear. V was pared by 0 bases and J by 4 bases, with 7 bases between. The CDR3 covers 13 residues. The germline V gene encodes CDR1 SGHRS and CDR2 YFSETQ. This CDR3 is CASSLEGLETQYF. The CDR3 DNA follows: TGCGCCAGCAGCTTGGAAGGGTTAGAGACCCAGTACTTC.

The chain has TRBV28 and TRBJ2-7; 8 bases are a match to TRBD2. Germline V gives CDR1 MDHEN, CDR2 SYDVKM. This CDR3 spans 15 amino acids. V lost 1 base, J lost 1 base, and 3 bases stayed unmatched. The CDR3 loop is CASSLSSGRSYEQYF. The CDR3 region has the DNA TGTGCCAGCAGTTTATCCAGCGGGAGATCCTACGAGCAGTACTTC.

This rearrangement joins TRBV28 to TRBJ1-5; TRBD1 agrees at 9 bases. With V trimmed by 8 bases and J by 8 bases, 4 bases remained unmatched. The CDR3 totals 12 residues. Germline CDR1 MDHEN, CDR2 SYDVKM. Here the CDR3 DNA reads TGTGCCAGCCACAGGGGGCAAAAGCCCCAGCATTTT. Translated: CASHRGQKPQHF.

The sample holds a few counts of this clonotype. The chain combines TRBV7-2 with TRBJ1-2, with D perhaps TRBD1 (5 bases). The V end lost 4 bases, the J end lost 8 bases, and 20 bases lay between the germline ends. Germline CDR1 reads SGHTA; CDR2 reads FQGNSA. The CDR3 is made up of 15 amino acids. The CDR3 DNA sequence: TGTGCCAGCAGCTCCCTCTCGGGGGTTGCGAAAGGCTACACCTTC. Its protein product is CASSSLSGVAKGYTF. The full variable domain, with the rest looked up from reference TRBV7-2 and TRBJ1-2, is GAGVSQSPSNKVTEKGKDVELRCDPISGHTALYWYRQSLGQGLEFLIYFQGNSAPDKSGLPSDRFSAERTGGSVSTLTIQRTQQEDSAVYLCASSSLSGVAKGYTFGSGTRLTVV.

The rearrangement uses TRBV18 and TRBJ2-7; TRBD1 agrees at 9 bases. CDR3 size: 14 residues. From germline, CDR1 is KGHSH and CDR2 LQKENI. Trimming cost V 6 bases and J 5 bases; bases outside gene matches: 8. CDR3 residues: CASSLRTGDDEQYF. CDR3 in DNA: TGTGCCAGCTCGCTTCGGACAGGGGATGACGAGCAGTACTTC.

The genes are TRBV5-1 and TRBJ1-1; D unclear. V dropped 0 bases and J dropped 0 bases, with 9 bases sitting between them. The germline gives CDR1 SGHRS, CDR2 YFSETQ. The CDR3 extends over 15 amino acids. CDR3 nucleotides: TGCGCCAGCAGCTTGGCCAGAGGAATGAACACTGAAGCTTTCTTT. Translation: CASSLARGMNTEAFF.

This clonotype was detected many times. V gene TRBV7-2 combines with J gene TRBJ2-3, with 12 bases fitting TRBD2. The CDR3 contains 14 residues. Germline-derived CDR1 and CDR2 are SGHTA and FQGNSA. J lost 11 bases, V lost 5 bases, and 8 bases had no gene match. This CDR3 reads CASSPGLAGWGQYF. DNA of the CDR3: TGTGCCAGCAGCCCGGGACTAGCGGGCTGGGGGCAGTATTTT.

This clonotype was detected many times. The chain has TRBV7-2 and TRBJ1-4, with D possibly being TRBD1 (6 bases). CDR1 is SGHTA and CDR2 is FQGNSA in the germline V gene. V lost 2 bases and J lost 7, with 14 bases in between. This CDR3 has 15 amino acids. CDR3 amino acids: CASSLYGGEGEKLFF. The CDR3 DNA sequence: TGTGCCAGCAGCTTATATGGGGGCGAGGGTGAAAAACTGTTTTTT.